The TCR beta chain under discussion was sequenced for a study of vaccination effects on CD4 cells after COVID-19. Regarding this clone: What it recognizes is unknown.

Study outcomes and limitations: After vaccination, at late timepoints, clones induced by infection and by vaccine contracted markedly.

Assay: immunoSEQ multiplex PCR; the TCRdb copy retains only in-frame clones and omits some. Of approximately 31,000 clones detected, about 70% appear once; the ten largest clones hold 12%. Pools of viral peptides were used by the ViraFEST assay to expand antigen-specific CD4+ T cells ahead of sequencing. A 10-day culture period preceded the isolation of CD4+ T cells. Each participant was given two doses of one vaccine (BNT162b2 or mRNA-1273). With around 9.4 ug/ml peptides and around 9.6 IU/ml IL-2, approximately 2.2 million PBMC per well were cultured. Each culture had half its medium swapped for IL-2 medium on days 3 and 7. The sequence was obtained from a human donor who received a COVID-19 vaccine. The sequences come from CD4+ T cells from PBMCs cultured with HCoV-229E spike peptides, collected after COVID-19 vaccination.

The CDR3 DNA reads TGCGCGACCGGTCCGGGTGTTGGCTACGAGCAGTACTTC. Its translation is CATGPGVGYEQYF. The chain uses TRBV5-1 and TRBJ2-7; D is unresolved. This CDR3 is 13 amino acids long. Germline values: CDR1 SGHRS, CDR2 YFSETQ.